Listed below are T cell receptor beta chains from one sample, sequenced in a study of cytomegalovirus exposure and HLA in healthy donors. Using immunoSEQ multiplex PCR, the repertoire was profiled, and TCRdb retains in-frame clones only, with some absent. The repertoire holds 100,000 to 150,000 clones, with about 90% as singletons. The specimen was PBMCs. The receptors derive from a woman aged 18-30 years in good health and CMV-seronegative. The CDR3 runs from the conserved cysteine through the conserved F or W. D genes are given only for firm matches. Where a row states a size, it is once, few, many or the class of an expanded clone; other rows omit it.

clone size	J gene	D gene	V gene	CDR3 DNA	CDR3 protein
NA	TRBJ1-2	NA	TRBV11-1	TGTGCCAGCAGCCGGTCGGGGTATGGCTACACCTTC	CASSRSGYGYTF
once	TRBJ1-5	TRBD1	TRBV28	TGTGCCAGCAGCCCCGGACAGGGTATGCAGCCCCAGCATTTT	CASSPGQGMQPQHF
NA	TRBJ1-4	NA	TRBV27	TGTGCCAGCAGTTTAGGGCGGGGGGCTGGTGAAAAACTGTTTTTT	CASSLGRGAGEKLFF
NA	TRBJ2-1	TRBD1	TRBV7-3	TGTGCCAGCAGCCGCTGGACAGGGGGCTTATACAATGAGCAGTTCTTC	CASSRWTGGLYNEQFF
NA	TRBJ1-1	NA	TRBV27	TGTGCCAGCAGTTATTTTGGGGGCCCTGAAGCTTTCTTT	CASSYFGGPEAFF
once	TRBJ2-3	TRBD2	TRBV7-2	TGTGCCAGCAGCCGACTAGCGGGGAGGGGAGATACGCAGTATTTT	CASSRLAGRGDTQYF
NA	TRBJ2-1	NA	TRBV21-1	TGTGCCAGCATCCGGACTAGCGGAAACAATGAGCAGTTCTTC	CASIRTSGNNEQFF
NA	TRBJ2-1	TRBD2	TRBV2	TGTGCCAGCAGTGTGGCTAGCGGGGGGTCAGATGAGCAGTTCTTC	CASSVASGGSDEQFF
NA	TRBJ2-3	NA	TRBV2	TGTGCCAGCAGTGACCTCAGGGCTAGCACAGATACGCAGTATTTT	CASSDLRASTDTQYF
NA	TRBJ2-7	NA	TRBV18	TGTGCCAGCTCACCACCAGGGGTAGTGGCCTACGAGCAGTACTTC	CASSPPGVVAYEQYF
NA	TRBJ1-4	TRBD1	TRBV27	TGTGCCAGCAGAAGACAGGGGGCGGGCGAAAAACTGTTTTTT	CASRRQGAGEKLFF
NA	TRBJ2-7	NA	TRBV13	TGTGCCAGCCCAGTCTCCGATTCCTACGAGCAGTACTTC	CASPVSDSYEQYF
NA	TRBJ1-5	NA	TRBV28	TGTGCCAGCAGTACTGGGGGCAGGGGAAACAATCAGCCCCAGCATTTT	CASSTGGRGNNQPQHF
NA	TRBJ2-2	NA	TRBV7-9	TGTGCCAGCAGCTTACCCACAGGGTGGGACACCGGGGAGCTGTTTTTT	CASSLPTGWDTGELFF
NA	TRBJ2-3	NA	TRBV6-5	TGTGCCAGCAGTTACGGACAATTAGATACGCAGTATTTT	CASSYGQLDTQYF
NA	TRBJ1-2	TRBD1	TRBV5-1	TGCGCCAGCAGCTTCCACCAAGGACAGGGGGCAGGCTACACCTTC	CASSFHQGQGAGYTF
NA	TRBJ1-1	TRBD1	TRBV28	TGTGCCAGCAGCCACAGGGCCGGCCGGGACAGCCTGATGAACACTGAAGCTTTCTTT	CASSHRAGRDSLMNTEAFF
NA	TRBJ2-6	TRBD1	TRBV15	TGTGCCACCAGCAGAGATCTGGGACAGCTAACCTCTGGGGCCAACGTCCTGACTTTC	CATSRDLGQLTSGANVLTF
NA	TRBJ1-6	TRBD1	TRBV4-2	TGTGCCAGCAGCCAAGATCAGGGACAGAGGGATTCACCCCTCCACTTT	CASSQDQGQRDSPLHF
NA	TRBJ1-2	NA	TRBV28	TGTGCCAGCAGCCGAATCAGCTATGGCTACACCTTC	CASSRISYGYTF
NA	TRBJ1-5	NA	TRBV27	TGTGCCAGCAGAACCCTAAGTGGGGCTCAGCCCCAGCATTTT	CASRTLSGAQPQHF
once	TRBJ1-2	NA	TRBV7-8	TGTGCCAGCAGCTTAGCGGACAGCACAAACGCAAACTATGGCTACACCTTC	CASSLADSTNANYGYTF
NA	TRBJ1-1	NA	TRBV6-1	TGTGCCAGCAGTGAAGGGAGTCACCCTGAAGCTTTCTTT	CASSEGSHPEAFF
NA	TRBJ2-3	NA	TRBV18	TGTGCCAGCCGTCGCGGAGCGGCTTTCACAGATACGCAGTATTTT	CASRRGAAFTDTQYF
NA	TRBJ2-7	NA	TRBV11-2	TGTGCCAGCGCCTTAGACGGCTCCTACGAGCAGTACTTC	CASALDGSYEQYF
NA	TRBJ1-1	NA	TRBV28	TGTGCCAGCACTTCCGGGACACTCGGTCCCGCACGGAACACTGAAGCTTTCTTT	CASTSGTLGPARNTEAFF
NA	TRBJ2-5	TRBD2	TRBV15	TGTGCCACCAGCAGAGTTGGGAGGGTTCCACAAGAGACCCAGTACTTC	CATSRVGRVPQETQYF
NA	TRBJ2-2	NA	TRBV10-3	TGTGCCATCAGAGCGACGGGCACCGGGGAGCTGTTTTTT	CAIRATGTGELFF
NA	TRBJ2-2	NA	TRBV28	TGTGCCAGCAGTTTAACCGTTGGGCTAAGGACCGGGGAGCTGTTTTTT	CASSLTVGLRTGELFF
NA	TRBJ2-3	NA	TRBV27	TGTGCCAGCAGTTCGACCCAGGGGGAGGTCGGCACAGATACGCAGTATTTT	CASSSTQGEVGTDTQYF
NA	TRBJ2-7	TRBD1	TRBV4-1	TGCGCCAGCAGCCAAGCGGGGGACAGGAGGAGCTCCTACGAGCAGTACTTC	CASSQAGDRRSSYEQYF
NA	TRBJ2-4	TRBD2	TRBV19	TGTGCCAGTAGTACAAGGACTAGCGGGAGCCTATACATTCAGTACTTC	CASSTRTSGSLYIQYF
NA	TRBJ1-6	NA	TRBV5-5	TGTGCCAGCAGCTGGGAGACAGGCAGTAATTCACCCCTCCACTTT	CASSWETGSNSPLHF
NA	TRBJ2-1	NA	TRBV9	TGTGCCAGCAGCGTAGGGGGGCAAGATGAGCAGTTCTTC	CASSVGGQDEQFF
NA	TRBJ1-3	NA	TRBV7-8	TGTGCCAGCAGCGGGCAGAGCTCTGGAAACACCATATATTTT	CASSGQSSGNTIYF
NA	TRBJ2-3	TRBD1	TRBV2	TGTGCCAGCAGTCGTCCCGGGACAGGGGTTCGGACGCAGTATTTT	CASSRPGTGVRTQYF
NA	TRBJ1-2	NA	TRBV21-1	TGTGCCAGCAGCAAAGCATGGTCGGGAAAATCTGGCTACACCTTC	CASSKAWSGKSGYTF
NA	TRBJ1-2	NA	TRBV4-1	TGCGCCAGCAGCCAAGTAGGAGGATCGGGTGGCTACACCTTC	CASSQVGGSGGYTF
once	TRBJ2-7	TRBD2	TRBV27	TGTGCCAGCAGTTTATTCGGGGGGACGACGGACGAGCAGTACTTC	CASSLFGGTTDEQYF